The source of this T cell receptor (beta chain) is a study of OX40 agonist ivuxolimab in advanced cancers. At the level of the whole study: Ivuxolimab was a fully human IgG2 agonistic monoclonal antibody targeting the costimulatory receptor OX40 (CD134). Intravenous ivuxolimab was administered to patients every 2 weeks at six dose levels: 0.01, 0.1, 0.3, 1.5, 3 and 10 mg/kg. Of the roughly 52 dose-escalation patients, hepatocellular carcinoma was present in about 20, melanoma in approximately 15, renal cell carcinoma in 9 and head and neck cancer in 9. In the dose-escalation cohort, 82.7% of patients were male, and the mean age was approximately 55 years, with a range of 23 to 79. Prior anti-PD-1, anti-PD-L1 or anti-CTLA-4 therapy was permitted, and 30% to 45% of dose-escalation patients had received checkpoint inhibitors. Partial responses occurred in three dose-escalation patients: two with cutaneous melanoma and one with hepatocellular carcinoma. The point of sequencing TCRbeta in the periphery was to test whether ivuxolimab changed TCR sequence diversity and drove clonal T-cell expansion. The paper covers the monotherapy dose-escalation part of the phase I ivuxolimab trial, which included N of about 50 patients.

The study at large found these results: Low levels of normalized T-cell clonal expansion were also seen in some nonresponding patients. After ivuxolimab, CD8+ T cells had more expanded clones than CD4+ T cells on average. The antigen specificity of the clonally expanded peripheral T cells was not determined. At doses of 0.1 to 3.0 mg/kg, clonal expansion of both CD4+ and CD8+ blood T cells was observed from baseline to week 6. In the 0.1-3.0 mg/kg groups, partial responders had among the lowest normalized peripheral clonal expansion, particularly in CD8+ T cells.

The trial excluded patients who had a history of autoimmune disease or who were on systemic immunosuppression. Peripheral blood for TCR sequencing was collected from all dose cohorts at baseline, on cycle 4 day 1, and on cycle 7 day 1. Samples were obtained from an open-label, multicenter, first-in-human phase I dose-escalation trial of ivuxolimab. Adults with locally advanced or metastatic melanoma, renal cell carcinoma, hepatocellular carcinoma or head and neck squamous cell carcinoma were enrolled in the trial. CD4+ and CD8+ T cells were sorted separately from peripheral blood before TCR sequencing. CDR1 GTSNPN and CDR2 SVGIG were looked up in the germline V gene (reference sequence). The CDR3 numbers 14 residues from cysteine through phenylalanine. Only the CDR3 DNA is retained, 42 bases long and in frame from the first base. V was cut back by 0 bases and J by 3 bases, leaving a gap of 12 bases between them.

For sequencing of the TCRbeta CDR3 region, genomic DNA was extracted from the sorted cells. TCRbeta CDR3 regions were sequenced using the immunoSEQ Assay. This is the immuneACCESS table as TCRdb keeps it, with only in-frame sequences that have V and J called. A part of the clones is gone; compared with another copy, unresolved V genes explain less than half, and the rest is unexplained. Counted in this sample were some 86,000 clones; roughly 88% of them appeared once. Less than 0.35% of the sample goes to the ten largest clones. As regards this clone: No cognate antigen has been identified for it. No much larger clone exists at a distance of one base, and base qualities are not known.

The sequence is built from TRBV30 and TRBJ2-7; the D gene is possibly TRBD1, with 6 bases matching. The TCR originated in an adult with an advanced solid tumor such as melanoma, head and neck, liver or kidney cancer. The specimen comprised CD4+ or CD8+ T cells sorted from blood, sampled in a trial of the OX40 agonist ivuxolimab. The DNA sequence is TGTGCCTGGAGTGTACTAGGACAGTTCTACGAGCAGTACTTC. Translated, it reads CAWSVLGQFYEQYF. Here the CDR3 is joined to the reference TRBV30 and TRBJ2-7 genes, and the full variable domain is: SQTIHQWPATLVQPVGSPLSLECTVEGTSNPNLYWYRQAAGRGLQLLFYSVGIGQISSEVPQNLSASRPQDRQFILSSKKLLLSDSGFYLCAWSVLGQFYEQYFGPGTRLTVT.